The rows below give T cell receptor beta chains drawn from one sample of a study of T cells in Graves' hyperthyroidism and ophthalmopathy. Using its own MiXCR run on the multiplex PCR reads, TCRdb lists one record per CDR3 protein. Among almost 350,000 distinct CDR3 sequences listed, 15% to 20% were seen once. The specimen sequenced was blood. Source of these receptors: a woman aged 40-49 years with Graves' ophthalmopathy. CDR3s include the opening cysteine and the closing phenylalanine or tryptophan. Each record gives: D gene, clone size, J gene, V gene, CDR3 protein, CDR3 DNA. The D gene is left open where the match is weak. The size of a clone is reported for some rows only, either as once, few or many, or as a class for expanded clones.

.	.	TRBJ1-2	TRBV27	CASSNRDGSGGYTF	TGTGCCAGCAGTAACAGGGACGGGTCCGGTGGCTACACCTTC
.	.	TRBJ2-7	TRBV18	CASSRRQSYEQYF	TGTGCCAGCTCAAGACGACAATCCTACGAGCAGTACTTC
TRBD2	many	TRBJ2-7	TRBV6-5	CASSYSGRNGEQYF	TGTGCCAGCAGTTATAGCGGGAGGAATGGAGAGCAGTACTTC
.	many	TRBJ1-5	TRBV4-1	CASSQGPGQMQPQHF	TGCGCCAGCAGCCAAGGACCGGGACAAATGCAGCCCCAGCATTTT
TRBD1	few	TRBJ1-3	TRBV6-1	CASNRGTAGNTIYF	TGTGCCAGTAACCGCGGGACAGCCGGAAACACCATATATTTT
.	many	TRBJ1-1	TRBV20-1	CSASSSNTEAFF	TGCAGTGCTAGCTCCTCGAACACTGAAGCTTTCTTT
.	many	TRBJ1-5	TRBV6-1	CASSEWPGTPGNQPQHF	TGTGCCAGCAGTGAATGGCCAGGGACACCGGGTAATCAGCCCCAGCATTTT
.	many	TRBJ2-7	TRBV20-1	CSGERGEPRRRRSYEQYF	TGCAGCGGAGAGAGAGGGGAGCCCAGGCGAAGAAGGTCCTACGAGCAGTACTTC
.	.	TRBJ2-5	TRBV6-1	CASMDLSETQYF	TGTGCCAGTATGGACCTCTCGGAGACCCAGTACTTC
.	many	TRBJ1-2	TRBV30	CAWRAGGSYGYTF	TGTGCCTGGAGGGCGGGGGGCTCATATGGCTACACCTTC
TRBD1	.	TRBJ2-5	TRBV7-8	CASSKSIGQAEETQYF	TGTGCCAGCAGCAAATCAATTGGACAGGCGGAAGAGACCCAGTACTTC
TRBD1	once	TRBJ2-2	TRBV9	CASSETVTGGNTGELFF	TGTGCCAGCAGCGAGACGGTAACAGGGGGCAACACCGGGGAGCTGTTTTTT